The TCR beta chain under discussion was sequenced for a study of control samples from healthy donors and cancer patients. By proportion, this clone is medium-sized. Here immunoSEQ multiplex PCR was the method, and the copy in TCRdb shows in-frame clones only, minus some. The sample lists about 130,000 clones, 70% to 90% seen once, with 3.2% in the top ten. This TCR derives from a man aged 45-65 years in good health. Input material: blood.

The CDR3 DNA reads as TGTGCCAGCAGCCCAGGCGATACGCAGTATTTT. Amino acids: CASSPGDTQYF. The chain uses TRBV14 and TRBJ2-3; no firm D call. Trimming removed 4 bases from V and 6 bases from J, with 5 bases in between. Per the germline V gene, CDR1 is SGHDN and CDR2 is FVKESK. The CDR3 spans 11 residues.